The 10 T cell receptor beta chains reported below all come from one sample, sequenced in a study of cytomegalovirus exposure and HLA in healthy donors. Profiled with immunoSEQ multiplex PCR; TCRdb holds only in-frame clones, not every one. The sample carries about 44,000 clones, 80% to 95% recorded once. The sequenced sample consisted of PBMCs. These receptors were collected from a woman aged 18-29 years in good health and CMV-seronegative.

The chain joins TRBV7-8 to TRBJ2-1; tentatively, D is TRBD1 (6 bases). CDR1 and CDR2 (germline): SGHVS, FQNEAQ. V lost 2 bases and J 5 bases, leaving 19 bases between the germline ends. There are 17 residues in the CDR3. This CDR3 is CASSLWGNREFHNEQFF. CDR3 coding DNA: TGTGCCAGCAGCTTATGGGGGAACAGGGAATTCCACAATGAGCAGTTCTTC.

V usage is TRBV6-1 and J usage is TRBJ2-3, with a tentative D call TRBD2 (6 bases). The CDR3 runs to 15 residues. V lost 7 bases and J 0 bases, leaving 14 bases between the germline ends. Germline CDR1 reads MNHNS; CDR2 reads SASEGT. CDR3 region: CASIGTSRSTDTQYF. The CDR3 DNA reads TGTGCCAGCATCGGTACTAGCCGTAGCACAGATACGCAGTATTTT.

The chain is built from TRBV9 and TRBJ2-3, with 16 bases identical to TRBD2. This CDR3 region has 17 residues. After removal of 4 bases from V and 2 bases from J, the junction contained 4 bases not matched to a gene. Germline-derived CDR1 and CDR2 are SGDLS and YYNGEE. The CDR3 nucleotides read TGTGCCAGCAGCTCCGGGACTAGCGGGGGGGTCACAGATACGCAGTATTTT. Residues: CASSSGTSGGVTDTQYF.

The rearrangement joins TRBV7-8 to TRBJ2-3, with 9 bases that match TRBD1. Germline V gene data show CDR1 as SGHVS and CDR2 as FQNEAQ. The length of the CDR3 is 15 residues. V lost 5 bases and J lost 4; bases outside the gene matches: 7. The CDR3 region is CASSPWTGASDTQYF. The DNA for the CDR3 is TGTGCCAGCAGCCCTTGGACAGGGGCGTCAGATACGCAGTATTTT.

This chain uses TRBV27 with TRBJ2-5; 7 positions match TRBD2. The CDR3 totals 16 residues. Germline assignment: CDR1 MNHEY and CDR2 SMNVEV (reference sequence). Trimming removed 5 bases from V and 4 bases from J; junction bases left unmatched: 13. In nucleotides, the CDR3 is TGTGCCAGCAGTCCTGGGGCTAGCGGATCTGGAGAGACCCAGTACTTC. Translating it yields CASSPGASGSGETQYF.

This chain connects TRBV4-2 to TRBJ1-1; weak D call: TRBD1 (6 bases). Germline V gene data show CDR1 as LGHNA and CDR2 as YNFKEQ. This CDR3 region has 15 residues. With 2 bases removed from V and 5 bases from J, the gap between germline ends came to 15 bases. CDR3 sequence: CASSQTGNLRTEAFF. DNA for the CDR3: TGTGCCAGCAGCCAAACAGGGAATTTGAGGACTGAAGCTTTCTTT.

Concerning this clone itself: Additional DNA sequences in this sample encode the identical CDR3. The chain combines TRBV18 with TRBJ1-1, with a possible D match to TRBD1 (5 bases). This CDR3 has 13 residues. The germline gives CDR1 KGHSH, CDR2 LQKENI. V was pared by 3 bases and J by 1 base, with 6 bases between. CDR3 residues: CASSPRENTEAFF. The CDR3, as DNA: TGTGCCAGCTCACCCAGGGAGAACACTGAAGCTTTCTTT.

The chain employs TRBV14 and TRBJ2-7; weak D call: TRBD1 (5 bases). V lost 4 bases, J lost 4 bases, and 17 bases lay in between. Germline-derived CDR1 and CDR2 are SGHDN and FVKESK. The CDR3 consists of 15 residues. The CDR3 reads CASSRQTDNGYEQYF. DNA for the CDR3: TGTGCCAGCAGCCGACAAACGGACAACGGGTACGAGCAGTACTTC.

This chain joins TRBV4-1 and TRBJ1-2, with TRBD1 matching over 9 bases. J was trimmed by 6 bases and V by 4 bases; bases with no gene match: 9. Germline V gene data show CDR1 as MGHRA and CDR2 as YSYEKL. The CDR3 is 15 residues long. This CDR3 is CASSLQRDREDGYTF. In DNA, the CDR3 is TGCGCCAGCAGCCTCCAACGGGACAGGGAGGATGGCTACACCTTC.

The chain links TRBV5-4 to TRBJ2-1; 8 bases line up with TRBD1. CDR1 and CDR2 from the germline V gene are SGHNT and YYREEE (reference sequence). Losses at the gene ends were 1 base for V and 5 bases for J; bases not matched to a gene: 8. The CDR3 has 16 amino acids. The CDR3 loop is CASSLSQGAGNNEQFF. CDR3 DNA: TGTGCCAGCAGCTTGTCGCAGGGGGCCGGGAACAATGAGCAGTTCTTC.